Following are 26 T cell receptor beta chains from one sample sequenced in a study of blood T cell repertoires in COVID-19. Sequencing used immunoSEQ multiplex PCR; TCRdb keeps in-frame clones, though not all of them. The repertoire consists of around 200,000 clones, with 70% to 90% occurring once and the leading ten covering approximately 4%. Sequencing was performed on PBMCs or T cells enriched from blood (not recorded which). The origin of the receptors is a woman aged 25 to 39 who had been exposed to COVID-19.

The chain has TRBV5-6 and TRBJ2-3, with D maybe TRBD2 (6 bases). Germline values: CDR1 SGHDT, CDR2 YYEEEE. This CDR3 contains 15 residues. Trimming cost V 1 base and J 0 bases, with 9 bases left between them. The DNA for the CDR3 is TGTGCCAGCAGCTTGCGGGCGGGGAGCACAGATACGCAGTATTTT. This encodes CASSLRAGSTDTQYF.

On this clone itself: The sample carries other DNA sequences with the same CDR3. CDR3 region: CASSLGQNYGYTF. CDR3 DNA sequence: TGTGCCAGCAGCTTAGGGCAGAACTATGGCTACACCTTC. The chain combines TRBV7-8 with TRBJ1-2; D call uncertain. Germline CDR1 is SGHVS and CDR2 is FQNEAQ. Trimming left V 1 base short and J 2 bases short, with 5 bases between. The CDR3 covers 13 residues.

The V and J genes are TRBV4-2 and TRBJ1-2; D not resolved. V lost 2 bases to trimming and J lost 8 bases, with 9 bases between them. CDR1 is LGHNA, CDR2 YNFKEQ, per germline. The CDR3 spans 12 residues. The DNA of the CDR3 is TGTGCCAGCAGCCAAAAAACGGGGGGCTACACCTTC. This gives the protein CASSQKTGGYTF.

The gene calls are TRBV13 and TRBJ2-7; D possibly corresponds to TRBD2 (7 bases). From germline, CDR1 is PRHDT and CDR2 FYEKMQ (reference sequence). The ends were cut back, 0 bases at V and 7 bases at J, with 16 bases in the middle. The CDR3 runs to 15 residues. The CDR3 sequence is CASSLGLGGPGEQYF. DNA for the CDR3: TGTGCCAGCAGCTTAGGCCTCGGGGGGCCTGGTGAGCAGTACTTC.

V is TRBV5-1 and J is TRBJ2-2, with 11 bases fitting TRBD2. Trimming cost V 3 bases and J 7 bases; bases outside gene matches: 11. Per germline, CDR1 SGHRS and CDR2 YFSETQ. The CDR3 runs 17 residues. CDR3 coding DNA: TGCGCCAGCAGCTGGAGTAGCGGGGGGGCCGAGGACGGGGAGCTGTTTTTT. Translating gives CASSWSSGGAEDGELFF.

This clone showed up just a few times. The CDR3 nucleotides read TGTGCCAGTAGTACGGGGGGGCTCGGCTATGGCTACACCTTC. It is translated as CASSTGGLGYGYTF. The V and J genes are TRBV19 and TRBJ1-2; a weak D match, TRBD1 (6 bases). The V and J ends lost 4 bases and 4 bases respectively, with 13 bases between them. The CDR3 length is 14 residues. The germline V gene has CDR1 LNHDA and CDR2 SQIVND (reference sequence).

The chain is built from TRBV7-8 and TRBJ1-4; TRBD1 aligns across 8 bases. This CDR3 contains 14 residues. The trim removed 4 bases at V and 7 bases at J, leaving 5 bases unmatched. The germline V gene has CDR1 SGHVS and CDR2 FQNEAQ. The CDR3 DNA reads as TGTGCCAGCAGCTGGGACAGGAGGGCTGAAAAACTGTTTTTT. Translated: CASSWDRRAEKLFF. Using reference TRBV7-8 and TRBJ1-4 for the parts outside the CDR3, the full variable domain is GAGVSQSPRYKVAKRGQDVALRCDPISGHVSLFWYQQALGQGPEFLTYFQNEAQLDKSGLPSDRFFAERPEGSVSTLKIQRTQQEDSAVYLCASSWDRRAEKLFFGSGTQLSVL.

The gene calls are TRBV19 and TRBJ2-3, with 8 positions matching TRBD2. The CDR3 consists of 15 residues. With V trimmed by 2 bases and J by 2 bases, 3 bases remained unmatched. Germline assignment: CDR1 LNHDA and CDR2 SQIVND (reference sequence). The DNA of the CDR3 is TGTGCCAGTAGTATACTAGCGGGCCTCACAGATACGCAGTATTTT. Amino acid sequence: CASSILAGLTDTQYF. Full variable domain (rest looked up from reference TRBV19 and TRBJ2-3): DGGITQSPKYLFRKEGQNVTLSCEQNLNHDAMYWYRQDPGQGLRLIYYSQIVNDFQKGDIAEGYSVSREKKESFPLTVTSAQKNPTAFYLCASSILAGLTDTQYFGPGTRLTVL.

This chain joins TRBV7-3 and TRBJ2-3; 7 bases agree with TRBD1. This CDR3 is built from 15 residues. Germline CDR1 is SGHTA and CDR2 is FQGTGA. The V gene end was trimmed by 1 base and the J gene end by 3 bases; junction bases not matched to a gene: 4. The CDR3 here is CASSLRGGATDTQYF. The DNA of the CDR3 is TGTGCCAGCAGCTTAAGAGGGGGCGCAACAGATACGCAGTATTTT.

The chain has TRBV2 and TRBJ2-5, with 16 positions matching TRBD2. The trim removed 10 bases at V and 6 bases at J, leaving 20 bases unmatched. The length of the CDR3 is 19 residues. Germline V gives CDR1 SNHLY, CDR2 FYNNEI. The chain's CDR3 is CATRDGTGTSGGARQTQYF. In DNA, the CDR3 is TGTGCCACCCGAGATGGGACCGGGACTAGCGGGGGGGCGCGGCAGACCCAGTACTTC. Using reference TRBV2 and TRBJ2-5 for the parts outside the CDR3, the full variable domain is EPEVTQTPSHQVTQMGQEVILRCVPISNHLYFYWYRQILGQKVEFLVSFYNNEISEKSEIFDDQFSVERPDGSNFTLKIRSTKLEDSAMYFCATRDGTGTSGGARQTQYFGPGTRLLVL.

This chain connects TRBV19 to TRBJ1-5, with TRBD1 identical over 7 bases. The CDR3 loop spans 17 amino acids. From germline, CDR1 is LNHDA and CDR2 SQIVND (reference sequence). Germline trimming cut 2 bases from V and 2 bases from J; bases unmatched to any gene: 9. CDR3 bases: TGTGCCAGTAGTATAAGGACAGGCTGGGTCGGCAATCAGCCCCAGCATTTT. Amino acid sequence: CASSIRTGWVGNQPQHF. The full variable domain, its missing parts supplied by reference TRBV19 and TRBJ1-5, is DGGITQSPKYLFRKEGQNVTLSCEQNLNHDAMYWYRQDPGQGLRLIYYSQIVNDFQKGDIAEGYSVSREKKESFPLTVTSAQKNPTAFYLCASSIRTGWVGNQPQHFGDGTRLSIL.

As to this clone: Other DNA sequences from this sample encode an identical CDR3 as well. The rearrangement links TRBV12-3 or TRBV12-4 to TRBJ1-1; maybe TRBD1 (5 bases). The CDR3 contains 13 residues. V lost 3 bases to trimming and J lost 6 bases, with 11 bases between them. As DNA, the CDR3 is TGTGCCAGCAGTTTTAGGGGTGGGGCTGAAGCTTTCTTT. Translating gives CASSFRGGAEAFF.

This clone has more than one count but fewer than ten. This chain connects TRBV9 to TRBJ2-7; D is possibly TRBD1 (5 bases). The CDR3 sequence is 15 residues long. Trimming left V 0 bases short and J 0 bases short, with 10 bases between. Germline assignment: CDR1 SGDLS and CDR2 YYNGEE. The CDR3 sequence: CASSVAAGRSYEQYF. As DNA, the CDR3 is TGTGCCAGCAGCGTAGCGGCAGGGCGCTCCTACGAGCAGTACTTC.

This chain joins TRBV28 and TRBJ2-7; the match to TRBD2 covers 12 bases. The CDR3 sequence is 14 residues long. The trim removed 7 bases at V and 4 bases at J, leaving 5 bases unmatched. Germline CDR1 is MDHEN and CDR2 is SYDVKM. For the CDR3, the DNA is TGTGCCAGCATGACCCTAGCGGGGGGGTACGAGCAGTACTTC. It is translated as CASMTLAGGYEQYF.

In this sample, this clone turned up once. This sequence joins TRBV6-5 and TRBJ2-7; 12 nucleotides line up with TRBD2. The J segment lost 4 bases and the V segment lost 5 bases, leaving 6 bases of the junction unmatched. The germline V gene has CDR1 MNHEY and CDR2 SVGAGI. The length of the CDR3 is 15 residues. As DNA, the CDR3 is TGTGCCAGCAGTAAGCTAGCGGGGGGGCGTTACGAGCAGTACTTC. This codes for CASSKLAGGRYEQYF.

This chain links TRBV5-1 with TRBJ2-4; TRBD1 agrees at 10 bases. The CDR3 has 15 residues. The germline V gene encodes CDR1 SGHRS and CDR2 YFSETQ. The J segment lost 7 bases and the V segment lost 3 bases, leaving 7 bases of the junction unmatched. The CDR3 nucleotides are TGCGCCAGCAGCTCCGGACAGGGGGATGGGAACATTCAGTACTTC. This translates into CASSSGQGDGNIQYF.

CDR3 nucleotides: TGTGCCAGCGTGGGACTAGCGGGGTCCAGCATTCAGTACTTC. It specifies CASVGLAGSSIQYF. This sequence joins TRBV2 and TRBJ2-4; 13 nucleotides match TRBD2. V lost 8 bases and J lost 9; bases outside the gene matches: 7. The CDR3 contains 14 residues. Germline CDR1 and CDR2: SNHLY and FYNNEI. Together with reference TRBV2 and TRBJ2-4, the CDR3 gives the full variable domain: EPEVTQTPSHQVTQMGQEVILRCVPISNHLYFYWYRQILGQKVEFLVSFYNNEISEKSEIFDDQFSVERPDGSNFTLKIRSTKLEDSAMYFCASVGLAGSSIQYFGAGTRLSVL.

The rearrangement joins TRBV6-4 to TRBJ1-2, with 8 bases lining up with TRBD1. V was pared by 4 bases and J by 5 bases, with 6 bases of the junction left unmatched. The germline gives CDR1 MRHNA, CDR2 SNTAGT. This CDR3 region has 14 residues. This CDR3 is CASSVDRGEYGYTF. The CDR3 DNA reads TGTGCCAGCAGTGTAGACAGGGGTGAATATGGCTACACCTTC.

This chain uses TRBV9 with TRBJ2-3, with 11 bases identical to TRBD2. Unmatched junction bases numbered 6, after V lost 3 bases and J lost 3 bases. CDR3 length: 16 residues. CDR1 is SGDLS and CDR2 is YYNGEE in the germline V gene. This CDR3 is CASSAPSGGMTDTQYF. CDR3 coding DNA: TGTGCCAGCAGCGCGCCTAGCGGGGGGATGACAGATACGCAGTATTTT.

For the CDR3, the DNA is TGTGCCAGCACCATTGGGGTGGCGGGTGGAAACACCATATATTTT. Translating it yields CASTIGVAGGNTIYF. The V and J genes are TRBV3-1 (or the pseudogene TRBV3-2) and TRBJ1-3; no firm D call. This CDR3 is built from 15 residues. Germline V gives CDR1 LGHDT, CDR2 YNNKEL (reference sequence). V was cut by 7 bases and J by 3 bases, with 16 bases left in between.

To note about this clone: At one of its ends the junction is not consistent with the germline gene, which may arise from a read error. The chain has TRBV7-2 and TRBJ2-7; D is perhaps TRBD1 (5 bases). Germline CDR1 and CDR2: SGHTA and FQGNSA. The CDR3 length is 14 residues. In nucleotides, the CDR3 is TGTGCCAGCAGCTTAGCGGGGCCCTCCTACGAGCAGTATTTC. Protein sequence: CASSLAGPSYEQYF.

The genes are TRBV7-2 and TRBJ2-1; TRBD2 is a possible D gene (6 bases). Germline V gives CDR1 SGHTA, CDR2 FQGNSA. The V gene lost 5 bases and the J gene lost 0 bases, with 11 bases spanning the gap. The CDR3 runs 15 residues. The CDR3 is CASSTRDSSYNEQFF. The CDR3 DNA reads TGTGCCAGCAGCACAAGGGACTCCTCCTACAATGAGCAGTTCTTC.

The J gene is TRBJ2-7, the V gene TRBV27, with a possible D match to TRBD2 (7 bases). From germline, CDR1 is MNHEY and CDR2 SMNVEV (reference sequence). The ends were cut back, 4 bases at V and 0 bases at J, with 13 bases in the middle. The CDR3 is 15 amino acids. The CDR3 DNA follows: TGTGCCAGCAGTTGGGGGGGCAAAGGCTCCTACGAGCAGTACTTC. Translation: CASSWGGKGSYEQYF.

The chain uses TRBV6-5 and TRBJ2-3; 7 positions agree with TRBD2. Unmatched junction bases numbered 3, after V lost 6 bases and J lost 6 bases. CDR1 is MNHEY, CDR2 SVGAGI, per germline. The length of the CDR3 is 12 residues. The CDR3 is CASRWGGDTQYF. CDR3 DNA sequence: TGTGCCAGCAGATGGGGAGGGGATACGCAGTATTTT.

This clone was found many times. This sequence joins TRBV10-1 and TRBJ1-1; D call uncertain. The CDR3 is 13 amino acids. Germline values: CDR1 WNHNN, CDR2 SYGVQD (reference sequence). V lost 6 bases and J 4 bases, leaving 12 bases between the germline ends. CDR3 bases: TGCGCCAGCAGCCTCGAGGTGAGCACTGAAGCTTTCTTT. Protein product: CASSLEVSTEAFF.

The chain couples TRBV9 to TRBJ2-5, with D possibly matching TRBD1 (5 bases). Trimming took off 3 bases at V and 5 bases at J, with 14 bases between the two ends. Germline-derived CDR1 and CDR2 are SGDLS and YYNGEE. The CDR3 sequence is 14 residues long. The CDR3 reads CASSGGRVPETQYF. The CDR3 coding sequence is TGTGCCAGCAGCGGGGGCAGGGTGCCTGAGACCCAGTACTTC.